Listed below are T cell receptor beta chains from one sample, sequenced in a study of cytomegalovirus exposure and HLA in healthy donors. Generated by immunoSEQ multiplex PCR, the TCRdb table keeps only in-frame clones and is missing some. The sample shows 150,000 to 200,000 clones, under 80% of them seen only once. Sequenced: PBMCs. All receptors derive from a female donor in good health and CMV-seronegative. Both conserved end residues are part of each CDR3. Size is stated for part of the rows, as once, few or many counts, or as a class when the clone is expanded.

cdr3_length: 15
clone_size: .
v_call: TRBV19
cdr3_aa: CASSSRQDYDSPLHF

cdr3_length: 16
clone_size: .
v_call: TRBV19
cdr3_aa: CASSRDSGSATYEQYF

cdr3_length: 15
clone_size: .
v_call: TRBV28
cdr3_aa: CASSLTGSFEDTQYF

cdr3_length: 10
clone_size: .
v_call: TRBV29-1
cdr3_aa: CSVGETSLYF

cdr3_length: 19
clone_size: .
v_call: TRBV19
cdr3_aa: CASSIGARIPLDSNQPQHF

cdr3_length: 13
clone_size: once
v_call: TRBV30
cdr3_aa: CACRSYSNQPQHF

cdr3_length: 15
clone_size: .
v_call: TRBV28
cdr3_aa: CASSLEGWGNQPQHF

cdr3_length: 16
clone_size: .
v_call: TRBV5-8
cdr3_aa: CASSLSMQGGNQPQHF

cdr3_length: 13
clone_size: .
v_call: TRBV18
cdr3_aa: CASSRQTKRTQYF

cdr3_length: 14
clone_size: .
v_call: TRBV10-3
cdr3_aa: CAISVAGSSYEQYF

cdr3_length: 14
clone_size: .
v_call: TRBV30
cdr3_aa: CAWNRRGGGNTIYF

cdr3_length: 15
clone_size: once
v_call: TRBV19
cdr3_aa: CASSLPGLAGDEQYF

cdr3_length: 15
clone_size: .
v_call: TRBV19
cdr3_aa: CASRAGGPSNQPQHF

cdr3_length: 14
clone_size: .
v_call: TRBV9
cdr3_aa: CASSARDTFSEQFF

cdr3_length: 16
clone_size: once
v_call: TRBV2
cdr3_aa: CASSERGQGADYGYTF

cdr3_length: 14
clone_size: few
v_call: TRBV18
cdr3_aa: CASSPWLDDNEQFF

cdr3_length: 13
clone_size: .
v_call: TRBV30
cdr3_aa: CAWRLREAYGYTF

cdr3_length: 13
clone_size: few
v_call: TRBV7-3
cdr3_aa: CASSLGQASGYTF

cdr3_length: 14
clone_size: .
v_call: TRBV30
cdr3_aa: CAWTYSGSYNEQFF

cdr3_length: 16
clone_size: .
v_call: TRBV14
cdr3_aa: CASSRSGSSITDTQYF

cdr3_length: 14
clone_size: .
v_call: TRBV7-2
cdr3_aa: CASSLAPGAGELFF

cdr3_length: 14
clone_size: .
v_call: TRBV5-1
cdr3_aa: CASSPRGTNEKLFF

cdr3_length: 16
clone_size: .
v_call: TRBV7-8
cdr3_aa: CASSLVGTGNTGELFF

cdr3_length: 16
clone_size: .
v_call: TRBV7-9
cdr3_aa: CASSPRPGLAKDTQYF

cdr3_length: 15
clone_size: .
v_call: TRBV13
cdr3_aa: CASSPSSSYNSPLHF

cdr3_length: 13
clone_size: .
v_call: TRBV23-1
cdr3_aa: CARETWGPTEAFF

cdr3_length: 13
clone_size: once
v_call: TRBV27
cdr3_aa: CASSYFARTEAFF